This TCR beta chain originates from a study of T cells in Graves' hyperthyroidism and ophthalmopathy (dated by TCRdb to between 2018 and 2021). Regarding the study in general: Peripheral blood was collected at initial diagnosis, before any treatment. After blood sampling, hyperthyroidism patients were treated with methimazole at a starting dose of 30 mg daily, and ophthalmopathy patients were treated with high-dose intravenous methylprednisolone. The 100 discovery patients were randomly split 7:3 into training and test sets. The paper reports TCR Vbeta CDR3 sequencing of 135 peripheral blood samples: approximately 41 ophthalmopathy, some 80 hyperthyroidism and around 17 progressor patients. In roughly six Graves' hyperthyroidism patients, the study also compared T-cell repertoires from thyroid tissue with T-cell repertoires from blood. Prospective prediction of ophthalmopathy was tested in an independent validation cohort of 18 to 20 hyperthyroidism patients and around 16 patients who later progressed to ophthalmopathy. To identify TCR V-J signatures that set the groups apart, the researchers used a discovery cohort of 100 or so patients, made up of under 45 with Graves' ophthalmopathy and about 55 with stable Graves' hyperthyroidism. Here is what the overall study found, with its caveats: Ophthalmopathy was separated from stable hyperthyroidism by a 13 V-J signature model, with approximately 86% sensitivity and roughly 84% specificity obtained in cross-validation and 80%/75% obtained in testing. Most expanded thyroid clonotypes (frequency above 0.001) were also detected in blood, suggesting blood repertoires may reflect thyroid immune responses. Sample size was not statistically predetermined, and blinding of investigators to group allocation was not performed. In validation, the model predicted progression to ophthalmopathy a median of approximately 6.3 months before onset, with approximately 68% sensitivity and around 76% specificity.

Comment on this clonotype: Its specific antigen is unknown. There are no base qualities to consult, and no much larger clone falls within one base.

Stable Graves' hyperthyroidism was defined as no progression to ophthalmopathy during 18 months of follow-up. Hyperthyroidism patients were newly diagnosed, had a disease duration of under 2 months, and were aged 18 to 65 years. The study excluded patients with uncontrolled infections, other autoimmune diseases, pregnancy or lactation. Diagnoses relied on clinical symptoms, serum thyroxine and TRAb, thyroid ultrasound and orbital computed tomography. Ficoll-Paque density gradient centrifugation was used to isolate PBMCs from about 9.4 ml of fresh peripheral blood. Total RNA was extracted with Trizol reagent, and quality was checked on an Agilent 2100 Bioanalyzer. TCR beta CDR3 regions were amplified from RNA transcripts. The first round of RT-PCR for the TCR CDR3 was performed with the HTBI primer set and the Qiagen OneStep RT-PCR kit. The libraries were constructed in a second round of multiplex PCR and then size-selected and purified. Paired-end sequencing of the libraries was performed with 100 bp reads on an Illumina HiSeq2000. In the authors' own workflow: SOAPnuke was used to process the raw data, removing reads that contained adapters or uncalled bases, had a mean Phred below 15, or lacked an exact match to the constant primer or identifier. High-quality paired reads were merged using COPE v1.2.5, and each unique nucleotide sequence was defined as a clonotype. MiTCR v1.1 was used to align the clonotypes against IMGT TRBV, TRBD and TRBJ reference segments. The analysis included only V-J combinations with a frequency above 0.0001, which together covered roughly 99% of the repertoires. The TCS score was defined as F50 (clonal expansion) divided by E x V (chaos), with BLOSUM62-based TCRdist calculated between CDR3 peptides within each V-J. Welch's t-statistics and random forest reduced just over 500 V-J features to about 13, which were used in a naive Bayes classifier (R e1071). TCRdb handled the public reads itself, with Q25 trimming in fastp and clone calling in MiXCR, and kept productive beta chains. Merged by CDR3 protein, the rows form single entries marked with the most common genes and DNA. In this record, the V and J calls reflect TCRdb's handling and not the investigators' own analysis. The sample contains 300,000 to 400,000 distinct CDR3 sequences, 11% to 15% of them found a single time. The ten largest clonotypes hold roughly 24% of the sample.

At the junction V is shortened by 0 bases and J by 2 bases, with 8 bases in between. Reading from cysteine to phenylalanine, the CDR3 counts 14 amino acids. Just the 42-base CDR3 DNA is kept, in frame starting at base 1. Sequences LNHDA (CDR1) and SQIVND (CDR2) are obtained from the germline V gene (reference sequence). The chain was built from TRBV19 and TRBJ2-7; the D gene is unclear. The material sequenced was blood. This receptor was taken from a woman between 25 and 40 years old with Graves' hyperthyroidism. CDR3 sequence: CASSIDRLAYEQYF. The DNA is TGTGCCAGTAGTATAGATCGTCTGGCCTACGAGCAGTACTTC.